The 20 T cell receptor beta chains presented below share a single source sample, sequenced in a study of human T cells and chemical hapten exposure. Time point: pre-sensitization, week 0. Specified treatment: therapeutic diphenylcyclopropenone sensitization with weekly scalp DPC. Via MiXCR, TCRdb re-called the RACE reads, giving one row per CDR3 protein. The data contain 38,000 or so distinct CDR3 sequences, roughly 7.6% of them singletons. The sample in question was whole blood, obtained in connection with sensitization to the hapten diphenylcyclopropenone (DPC). The receptor set was obtained from a woman between 45 and 60 years old with alopecia areata. Some clones in this sample may be carry-over from other donors' samples.

The table lists this clonotype with many counts. The CDR3 bases are TGCAGTGCTGCTGGGGAGGGGCAGCCTGGGGCCAACGTCCTGACTTTC. This translates into CSAAGEGQPGANVLTF. The gene calls are TRBV20-1 and TRBJ2-6, with 7 bases lining up with TRBD2. Trimming cost V 5 bases and J 2 bases; bases outside gene matches: 9. CDR1 is DFQATT, CDR2 SNEGSKA, per germline (reference sequence). There are 16 residues in the CDR3.

Many counts were recorded for this clonotype. This chain connects TRBV5-5 to TRBJ1-4, with a weak D call TRBD1 (5 bases). Deletions cut 4 bases from V and 7 bases from J, with 26 bases between. Germline V gene lookup returns CDR1 SGHKS and CDR2 YYEKEE (reference sequence). The CDR3 spans 18 residues. In DNA form, the CDR3 reads TGTGCCAGCAGCCCCACTGAGAACAGGCCTCCCAAGGGTGAAAAACTGTTTTTT. Residues: CASSPTENRPPKGEKLFF. Filled out from reference TRBV5-5 and TRBJ1-4, the complete variable domain reads DAGVTQSPTHLIKTRGQQVTLRCSPISGHKSVSWYQQVLGQGPQFIFQYYEKEERGRGNFPDRFSARQFPNYSSELNVNALLLGDSALYLCASSPTENRPPKGEKLFFGSGTQLSVL.

The chain carries TRBV7-6 and TRBJ2-5, with D perhaps matching TRBD2 (5 bases). The CDR3 runs 15 residues. Trimming removed 5 bases from V and 2 bases from J, with 15 bases in between. Germline V lookup: CDR1 SGHVS, CDR2 FNYEAQ. This chain's CDR3 is CASSTPLEAQETQYF. The CDR3 nucleotides are TGTGCCAGCAGCACCCCACTAGAAGCACAAGAGACCCAGTACTTC. Full variable domain (remainder filled in from reference TRBV7-6 and TRBJ2-5): GAGVSQSPRYKVTKRGQDVALRCDPISGHVSLYWYRQALGQGPEFLTYFNYEAQQDKSGLPNDRFSAERPEGSISTLTIQRTEQRDSAMYRCASSTPLEAQETQYFGPGTRLLVL.

The sample holds a few counts of this clonotype. V usage is TRBV4-2 and J usage is TRBJ2-1; D not resolved. The CDR3 is 12 amino acids. The germline V gene has CDR1 LGHNA and CDR2 YNFKEQ. V dropped 1 base and J dropped 8 bases, with 6 bases sitting between them. DNA for the CDR3: TGTGCCAGCAGCCAAGTATTCGATGAGCAGTTCTTC. Translation: CASSQVFDEQFF.

This clonotype appeared a few times. The V gene is TRBV12-3 or TRBV12-4, the J gene TRBJ2-1; 8 positions agree with TRBD1. The CDR3 runs to 16 residues. Trimming removed 5 bases from V and 3 bases from J; junction bases left unmatched: 9. For the CDR3, the DNA is TGTGCCAGCAGTAAAGCGGACAGGGCCTACTACAATGAGCAGTTCTTC. This codes for CASSKADRAYYNEQFF.

This clonotype was found many times. The rearrangement links TRBV7-9 to TRBJ2-1; 13 bases map to TRBD2. The trim removed 3 bases at V and 6 bases at J, leaving 2 bases unmatched. The CDR3 sequence is 15 residues long. Germline CDR1 and CDR2: SEHNR and FQNEAQ (reference sequence). The CDR3 region has the DNA TGTGCCAGCAGCTTCGGACTAGCGGGAGTCAATGAGCAGTTCTTC. Translating gives CASSFGLAGVNEQFF.

This clonotype came up many times. The V and J genes are TRBV7-9 and TRBJ1-3, with D unresolved. Germline lookup yields CDR1 SEHNR and CDR2 FQNEAQ (reference sequence). The CDR3 extends over 16 amino acids. V was cut by 5 bases and J by 2 bases, with 16 bases left in between. The CDR3 DNA sequence: TGTGCCAGCAGCCCGGGCCCTGGCCAGCCTGGAAACACCATATATTTT. Amino acids: CASSPGPGQPGNTIYF.

The chain employs TRBV5-1 and TRBJ2-7; D possibly corresponds to TRBD2 (6 bases). Germline CDR1 SGHRS, CDR2 YFSETQ. CDR3 length: 15 residues. The V gene lost 4 bases and the J gene lost 0 bases, with 14 bases spanning the gap. CDR3 sequence: CASSARDGSSYEQYF. The CDR3 bases are TGCGCCAGCAGCGCGCGGGACGGAAGCTCCTACGAGCAGTACTTC.

This chain connects TRBV5-1 to TRBJ2-7, with TRBD1 matching over 9 bases. V shed 3 bases and J 2 bases; nucleotides not matched to a gene: 3. The germline CDR1 and CDR2 sequences are SGHRS and YFSETQ. The CDR3 has 14 residues. The DNA of the CDR3 is TGCGCCAGCAGCTGGGGACAGGGCCCCTACGAGCAGTACTTC. Translating gives CASSWGQGPYEQYF.

Ten or more counts support this clonotype. The V call is TRBV11-2, the J call TRBJ1-4; the D is unclear. Germline V CDR1 and CDR2: SGHAT, FQNNGV. The CDR3 consists of 14 residues. V was clipped by 0 bases and J by 9 bases, with 11 bases between them. As DNA, the CDR3 is TGTGCCAGCAGCTTAGATGGAGACCTGAAAAAACTGTTTTTT. Its translation is CASSLDGDLKKLFF.

This chain joins TRBV18 and TRBJ2-5, with D maybe TRBD2 (5 bases). Germline values: CDR1 KGHSH, CDR2 LQKENI. The CDR3 extends over 16 amino acids. Trimming shortened V by 4 bases and J by 1 base, and 16 bases separated the two germline ends. As DNA, the CDR3 is TGTGCCAGCTCACTGTCAACCCCGGGATCCCAAGAGACCCAGTACTTC. It translates to CASSLSTPGSQETQYF.

This clonotype has only a few counts. The gene calls are TRBV28 and TRBJ1-1; D is possibly TRBD1 (5 bases). Germline V CDR1 and CDR2: MDHEN, SYDVKM. V lost 5 bases to trimming and J lost 0 bases, with 10 bases between them. The length of the CDR3 is 14 residues. The CDR3 sequence is CASSPQGVNTEAFF. The CDR3 DNA is TGTGCCAGCAGTCCCCAGGGAGTGAACACTGAAGCTTTCTTT.

V usage is TRBV7-2 and J usage is TRBJ2-7; TRBD2 aligns across 10 bases. The CDR3 consists of 17 residues. J gave up 2 bases and V 1 base, and 8 bases lay outside the gene matches. Germline values: CDR1 SGHTA, CDR2 FQGNSA. The CDR3 DNA reads TGTGCCAGCAGCTTAGAGGCTAGCGGGAGTACTGCCTACGAGCAGTACTTC. This sequence encodes CASSLEASGSTAYEQYF.

This clonotype was observed a few times. This chain links TRBV28 with TRBJ1-6; D is ambiguous. Per germline, CDR1 MDHEN and CDR2 SYDVKM. Between the trimmed V and J ends, which lost 6 bases and 7 bases, there was a span of 7 bases. This CDR3 has 12 amino acids. Written as DNA, the CDR3 is TGTGCCAGCAGCCGGGGAAATTCACCCCTCCACTTT. Translated, it gives CASSRGNSPLHF.

The V gene is TRBV4-2, the J gene TRBJ2-7; TRBD1 is a possible D gene (5 bases). Germline V gene data show CDR1 as LGHNA and CDR2 as YNFKEQ. The CDR3 covers 15 residues. V lost 4 bases, J lost 0 bases, and 13 bases lay in between. The CDR3 nucleotides read TGTGCCAGCAGCCCGACGGTGGACATCTCCTACGAGCAGTACTTC. Residues: CASSPTVDISYEQYF.

This clonotype was seen just once. One base away lies a much larger clone, so this may be a sequencing read error. The chain couples TRBV4-2 to TRBJ2-3; TRBD1 matches 9 bases. The CDR3 consists of 14 residues. Per the germline V gene, CDR1 is LGHNA and CDR2 is YNFKEQ. CDR3 in amino acids: CAGSNPLTGGHEYF. The CDR3 bases are TGTGCCGGCAGCAACCCCCTGACAGGGGGACATGAGTATTTT.

This clonotype has just a few counts. The V gene is TRBV2, the J gene TRBJ2-2, with 13 bases aligning to TRBD2. After removal of 6 bases from V and 11 bases from J, the junction contained 6 bases not matched to a gene. CDR1 is SNHLY, CDR2 FYNNEI, per germline. The CDR3 totals 14 residues. The DNA of the CDR3 is TGTGCCAGCAGGTCACTAGCGGGAGGGCCCGAGCTGTTTTTT. This codes for CASRSLAGGPELFF.

There are a few counts of this clonotype. V and J are TRBV20-1 and TRBJ2-5; TRBD2 aligns across 10 bases. The CDR3 covers 14 residues. The V segment lost 3 bases and the J segment 6 bases; nucleotides outside the gene matches: 7. Germline CDR1 DFQATT, CDR2 SNEGSKA (reference sequence). CDR3 sequence (DNA): TGCAGTGCTAGCCAGGCTAGCGGGAGCCAGACCCAGTACTTC. Its translation: CSASQASGSQTQYF.

This clonotype was seen repeatedly, ten times or more. This chain links TRBV6-5 with TRBJ1-6; D unresolved. Trimming removed 2 bases from V and 0 bases from J, with 5 bases in between. This CDR3 comprises 15 residues. Germline CDR1 and CDR2: MNHEY and SVGAGI. CDR3 residues: CASSYVSSYNSPLHF. The CDR3 DNA sequence: TGTGCCAGCAGTTACGTGAGCTCCTATAATTCACCCCTCCACTTT.

The sample holds many counts of this clonotype. The chain combines TRBV6-5 with TRBJ1-2, with TRBD1 as a possible D gene (5 bases). The V and J ends lost 7 bases and 4 bases respectively, with 13 bases between them. The length of the CDR3 is 13 residues. Germline CDR1 and CDR2: MNHEY and SVGAGI. DNA for the CDR3: TGTGCCAGCAAACGTAGGGACTCCTATGGCTACACCTTC. This translates into CASKRRDSYGYTF.